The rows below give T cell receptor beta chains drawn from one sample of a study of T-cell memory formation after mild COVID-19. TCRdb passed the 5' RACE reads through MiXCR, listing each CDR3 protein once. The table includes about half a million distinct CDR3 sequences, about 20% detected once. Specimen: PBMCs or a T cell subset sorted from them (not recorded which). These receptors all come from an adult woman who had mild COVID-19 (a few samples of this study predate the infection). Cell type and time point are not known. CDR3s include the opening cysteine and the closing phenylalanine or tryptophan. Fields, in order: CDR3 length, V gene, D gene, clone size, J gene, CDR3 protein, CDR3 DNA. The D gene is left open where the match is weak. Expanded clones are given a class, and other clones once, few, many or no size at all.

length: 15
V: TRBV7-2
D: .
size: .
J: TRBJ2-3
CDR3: CASSFGTLGTDTQYF
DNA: TGTGCCAGCAGCTTTGGGACTCTTGGCACAGATACGCAGTATTTT

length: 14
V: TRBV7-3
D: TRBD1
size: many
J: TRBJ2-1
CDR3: CASSLTGGWNEQFF
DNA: TGTGCCAGCAGCCTTACAGGGGGTTGGAATGAGCAGTTCTTC

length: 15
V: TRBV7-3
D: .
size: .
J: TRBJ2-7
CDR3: CASSLTPGPSYEQYF
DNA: TGTGCCAGCAGCTTAACCCCAGGGCCCTCCTACGAGCAGTACTTC

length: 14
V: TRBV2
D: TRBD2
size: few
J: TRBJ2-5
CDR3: CASSGTSGVETQYF
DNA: TGTGCCAGCAGTGGGACTAGCGGGGTGGAGACCCAGTACTTC

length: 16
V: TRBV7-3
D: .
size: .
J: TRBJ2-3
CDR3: CASSYQAGIKADTQYF
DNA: TGTGCCAGCAGCTATCAGGCGGGAATTAAGGCAGATACGCAGTATTTT

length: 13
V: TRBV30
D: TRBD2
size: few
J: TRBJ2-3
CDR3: CAWRAGGTDTQYF
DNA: TGTGCCTGGAGGGCGGGAGGGACAGATACGCAGTATTTT

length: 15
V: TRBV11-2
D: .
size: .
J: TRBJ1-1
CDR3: CASSLMGTLNTEAFF
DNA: TGTGCCAGCAGCTTAATGGGGACATTGAACACTGAAGCTTTCTTT

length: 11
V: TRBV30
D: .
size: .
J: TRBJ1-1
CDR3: CACQGNIEAFF
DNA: TGTGCCTGCCAGGGGAATATTGAAGCTTTCTTT

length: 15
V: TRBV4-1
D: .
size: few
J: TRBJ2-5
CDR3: CASSQDRGSQETQYF
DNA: TGCGCCAGCAGCCAAGATCGAGGGAGCCAAGAGACCCAGTACTTC

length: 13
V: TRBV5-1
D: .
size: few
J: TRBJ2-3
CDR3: CASSLLGADTQYF
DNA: TGCGCCAGCAGCCTACTGGGGGCAGATACGCAGTATTTT

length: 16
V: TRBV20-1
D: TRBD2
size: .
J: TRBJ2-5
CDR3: CSAPRDGGGVQETQYF
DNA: TGCAGTGCTCCCCGAGATGGCGGGGGGGTCCAAGAGACCCAGTACTTC

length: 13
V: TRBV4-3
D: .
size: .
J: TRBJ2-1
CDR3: CASSQGNSGKLSF
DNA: TGCGCCAGCAGCCAAGGTAATAGTGGGAAGCTCTCCTTC